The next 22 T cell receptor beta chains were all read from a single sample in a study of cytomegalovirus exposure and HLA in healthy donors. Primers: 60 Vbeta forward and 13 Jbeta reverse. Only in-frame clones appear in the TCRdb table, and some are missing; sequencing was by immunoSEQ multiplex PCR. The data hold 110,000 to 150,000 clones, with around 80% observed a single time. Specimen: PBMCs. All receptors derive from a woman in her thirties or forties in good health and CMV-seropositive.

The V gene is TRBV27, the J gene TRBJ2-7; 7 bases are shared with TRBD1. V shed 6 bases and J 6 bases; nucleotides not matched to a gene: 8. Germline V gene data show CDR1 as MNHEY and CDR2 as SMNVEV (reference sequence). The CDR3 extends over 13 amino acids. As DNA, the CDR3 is TGTGCCAGCAGCCACAGTCCAGGGGGCGAGCAGTACTTC. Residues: CASSHSPGGEQYF.

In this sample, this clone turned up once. The CDR3 loop reads CASSLLGTAGTDTQYF. The CDR3 region has the DNA TGTGCCAGCAGTTTACTCGGGACAGCAGGCACAGATACGCAGTATTTT. The genes are TRBV28 and TRBJ2-3; 7 bases are a match to TRBD1. The V and J ends lost 2 bases and 1 base, in that order; junction bases with no gene match: 6. The germline V gene has CDR1 MDHEN and CDR2 SYDVKM. There are 16 residues in the CDR3.

CDR3 nucleotides: TGTGCCAGTCAACCCCCAGGGGGGATTGGAGAGCAGTACTTC. Translation: CASQPPGGIGEQYF. The gene calls are TRBV6-5 and TRBJ2-7; weak D call: TRBD1 (7 bases). This CDR3 contains 14 residues. Trimming pared 9 bases from V and 7 bases from J, leaving 22 bases between. Germline assignment: CDR1 MNHEY and CDR2 SVGAGI.

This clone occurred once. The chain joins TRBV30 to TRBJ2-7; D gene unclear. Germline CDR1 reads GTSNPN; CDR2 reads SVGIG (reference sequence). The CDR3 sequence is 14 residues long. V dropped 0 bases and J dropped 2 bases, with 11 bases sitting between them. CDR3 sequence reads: CAWSVQVTTYEQYF. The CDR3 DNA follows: TGTGCCTGGAGTGTTCAGGTCACAACCTACGAGCAGTACTTC.

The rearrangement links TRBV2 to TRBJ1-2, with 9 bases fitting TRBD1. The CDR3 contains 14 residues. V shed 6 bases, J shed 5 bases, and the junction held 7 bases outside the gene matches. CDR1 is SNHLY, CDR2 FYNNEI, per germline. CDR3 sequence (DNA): TGTGCCAGCAGAGACCGGACAGGGGAATATGGCTACACCTTC. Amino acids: CASRDRTGEYGYTF.

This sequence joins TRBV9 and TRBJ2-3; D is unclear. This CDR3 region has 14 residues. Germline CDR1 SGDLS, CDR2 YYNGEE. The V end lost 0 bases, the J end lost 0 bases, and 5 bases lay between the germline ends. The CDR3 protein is CASSVGASTDTQYF. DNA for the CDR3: TGTGCCAGCAGCGTAGGGGCTAGCACAGATACGCAGTATTTT.

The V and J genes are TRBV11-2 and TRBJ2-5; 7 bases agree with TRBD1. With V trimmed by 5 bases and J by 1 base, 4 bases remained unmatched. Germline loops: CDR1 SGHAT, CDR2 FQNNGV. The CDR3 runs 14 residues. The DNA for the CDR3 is TGTGCCAGCAGCCTCGGGACAGCCCAAGAGACCCAGTACTTC. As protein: CASSLGTAQETQYF.

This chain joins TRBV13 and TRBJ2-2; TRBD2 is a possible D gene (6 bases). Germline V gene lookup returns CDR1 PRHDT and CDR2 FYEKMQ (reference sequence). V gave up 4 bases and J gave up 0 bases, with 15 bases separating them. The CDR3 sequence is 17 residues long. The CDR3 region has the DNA TGTGCCAGCAGCTCGGGACTGCCGTTCGCGAACACCGGGGAGCTGTTTTTT. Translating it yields CASSSGLPFANTGELFF.

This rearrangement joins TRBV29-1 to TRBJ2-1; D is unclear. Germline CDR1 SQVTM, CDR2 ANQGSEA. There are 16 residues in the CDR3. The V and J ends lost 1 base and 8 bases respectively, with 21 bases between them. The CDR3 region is CSVEAHPERGGDEQFF. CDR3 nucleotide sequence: TGCAGCGTTGAAGCGCACCCAGAGCGAGGCGGCGATGAGCAGTTCTTC.

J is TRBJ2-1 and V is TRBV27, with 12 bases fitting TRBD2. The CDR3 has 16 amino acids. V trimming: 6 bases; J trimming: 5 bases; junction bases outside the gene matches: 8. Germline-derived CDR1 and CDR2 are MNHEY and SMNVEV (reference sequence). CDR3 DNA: TGTGCCAGCAGACCCCCGGGACTAGCGGGCCACAATGAGCAGTTCTTC. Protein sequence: CASRPPGLAGHNEQFF.

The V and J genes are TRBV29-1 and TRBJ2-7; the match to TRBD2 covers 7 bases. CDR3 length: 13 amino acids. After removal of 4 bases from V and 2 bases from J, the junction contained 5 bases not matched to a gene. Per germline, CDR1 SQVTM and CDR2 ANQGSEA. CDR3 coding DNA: TGCAGCGTTGCTATAGCGGGCCCCTACGAGCAGTACTTC. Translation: CSVAIAGPYEQYF.

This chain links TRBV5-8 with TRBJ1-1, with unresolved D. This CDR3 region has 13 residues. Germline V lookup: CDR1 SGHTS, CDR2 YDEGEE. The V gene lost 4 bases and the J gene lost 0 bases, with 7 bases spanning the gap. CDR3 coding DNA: TGTGCCAGCAGCCCCCTTTTGAACACTGAAGCTTTCTTT. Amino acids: CASSPLLNTEAFF. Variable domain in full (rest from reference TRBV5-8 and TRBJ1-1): EAGVTQSPTHLIKTRGQQATLRCSPISGHTSVYWYQQALGLGLQFLLWYDEGEERNRGNFPPRFSGRQFPNYSSELNVNALELEDSALYLCASSPLLNTEAFFGQGTRLTVV.

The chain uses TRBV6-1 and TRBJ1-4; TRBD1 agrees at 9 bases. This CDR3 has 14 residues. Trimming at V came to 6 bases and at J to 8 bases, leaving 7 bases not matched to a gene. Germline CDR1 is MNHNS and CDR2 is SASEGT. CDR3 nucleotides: TGTGCCAGCAGATATGACAGGGGGTTCGAAAAACTGTTTTTT. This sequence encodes CASRYDRGFEKLFF.

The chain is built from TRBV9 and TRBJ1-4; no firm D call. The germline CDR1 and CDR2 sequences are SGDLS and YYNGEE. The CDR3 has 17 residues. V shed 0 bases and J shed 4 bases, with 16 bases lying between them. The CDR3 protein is CASSVGEGGRYNEKLFF. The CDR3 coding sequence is TGTGCCAGCAGCGTAGGGGAGGGCGGCCGATATAATGAAAAACTGTTTTTT.

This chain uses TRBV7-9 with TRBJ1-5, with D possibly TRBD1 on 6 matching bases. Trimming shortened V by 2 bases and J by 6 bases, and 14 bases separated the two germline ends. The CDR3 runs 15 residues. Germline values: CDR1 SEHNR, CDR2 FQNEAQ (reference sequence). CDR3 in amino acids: CASSLSGDPAQPQHF. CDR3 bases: TGTGCCAGCAGCTTATCAGGGGATCCGGCTCAGCCCCAGCATTTT. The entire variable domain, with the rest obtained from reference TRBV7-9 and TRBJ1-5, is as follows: DTGVSQNPRHKITKRGQNVTFRCDPISEHNRLYWYRQTLGQGPEFLTYFQNEAQLEKSRLLSDRFSAERPKGSFSTLEIQRTEQGDSAMYLCASSLSGDPAQPQHFGDGTRLSIL.

This CDR3 is CASHLRGPEGTQYF. The CDR3 DNA reads as TGTGCCAGCCACCTCAGGGGCCCCGAGGGGACCCAGTACTTC. The chain employs TRBV27 and TRBJ2-5; possibly TRBD1 for D (6 bases). CDR3 length: 14 amino acids. Trimming took 8 bases from V and 7 from J, leaving 20 bases between them. In germline, CDR1 is MNHEY, CDR2 SMNVEV (reference sequence).

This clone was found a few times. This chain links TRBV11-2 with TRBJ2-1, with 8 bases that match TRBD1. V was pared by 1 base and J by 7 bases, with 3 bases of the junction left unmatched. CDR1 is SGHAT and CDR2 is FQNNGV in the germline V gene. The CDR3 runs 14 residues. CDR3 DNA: TGTGCCAGCAGCTTAGCGGGACAGGCAAATGAGCAGTTCTTC. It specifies CASSLAGQANEQFF. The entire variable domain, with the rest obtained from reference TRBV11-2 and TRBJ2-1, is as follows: EAGVAQSPRYKIIEKRQSVAFWCNPISGHATLYWYQQILGQGPKLLIQFQNNGVVDDSQLPKDRFSAERLKGVDSTLKIQPAKLEDSAVYLCASSLAGQANEQFFGPGTRLTVL.

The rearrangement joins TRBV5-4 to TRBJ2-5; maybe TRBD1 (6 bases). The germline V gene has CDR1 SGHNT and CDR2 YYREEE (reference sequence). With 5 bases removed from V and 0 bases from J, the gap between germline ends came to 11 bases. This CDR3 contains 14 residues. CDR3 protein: CASSRTDYQETQYF. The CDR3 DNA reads TGTGCCAGCAGTAGGACAGACTACCAAGAGACCCAGTACTTC.

CDR3 amino acids: CASSPNRGFEAFF. The DNA of the CDR3 is TGTGCCAGCAGTCCCAACAGGGGGTTTGAAGCTTTCTTT. This sequence joins TRBV27 and TRBJ1-1; TRBD1 matches 8 bases. Germline lookup yields CDR1 MNHEY and CDR2 SMNVEV (reference sequence). V shed 5 bases and J 7 bases; nucleotides not matched to a gene: 6. The CDR3 is made up of 13 amino acids.

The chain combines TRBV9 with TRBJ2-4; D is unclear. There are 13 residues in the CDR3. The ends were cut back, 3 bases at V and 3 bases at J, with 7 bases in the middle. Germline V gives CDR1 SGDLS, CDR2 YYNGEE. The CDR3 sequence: CASSGPDKNIQYF. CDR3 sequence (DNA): TGTGCCAGCAGCGGCCCAGACAAAAACATTCAGTACTTC.

The CDR3 protein is CAISVVTSGGTGELFF. CDR3 coding DNA: TGTGCCATCAGTGTTGTTACTAGCGGAGGAACCGGGGAGCTGTTTTTT. V and J are TRBV10-3 and TRBJ2-2; 8 nucleotides agree with TRBD2. J was trimmed by 5 bases and V by 4 bases; bases with no gene match: 9. CDR1 and CDR2 from the germline V gene are ENHRY and SYGVKD. The CDR3 extends over 16 amino acids.

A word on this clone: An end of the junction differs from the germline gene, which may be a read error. The CDR3 loop reads CSSGRTYEQYF. The CDR3 DNA reads as TGTTCCAGCGGCAGAACCTACGAGCAGTACTTC. V is TRBV7-9 and J is TRBJ2-7, with D possibly TRBD2 on 5 matching bases. The V gene's germline CDR1 is SEHNR and CDR2 FQNEAQ (reference sequence). The CDR3 is 11 residues long.